Reported below is one T cell receptor beta chain. Its antigen is not yet known. The input lacks base qualities; no much larger clone sits a single base away. The library relied on the immunoSEQ multiplex PCR assay. A mixture of 60 forward primers for TCR Vbeta segments and 13 reverse primers for TCR Jbeta segments was used in the multiplex PCR. The CDR3 region of rearranged TCR beta genes was amplified from genomic DNA by a multiplex PCR assay. Amplified TCR beta libraries were sequenced as 87-base-pair reads on the Illumina HiSeq System. The study's own analysis went as follows. In a later analysis, tens of millions of unique TCR beta chains were counted across the roughly 670 repertoires, and roughly 11 million of these chains were shared by at least two donors. To remove PCR and sequencing errors, raw reads were error-corrected and collapsed into unique sequences using a nearest-neighbor algorithm that merged closely related sequences. CDR3 sequences were aligned to IMGT reference sequences to assign V, D and J gene segments. For a sequence to be retained, a match of at least six nucleotides was required to both a V gene segment and a J gene segment. A rearrangement counted as productive if the CDR3 had no stop codons and remained in frame with V and J, and every other rearrangement counted as non-productive. Following IMGT convention, CDR3 was defined as the stretch from the second conserved V-encoded cysteine to the conserved J-encoded phenylalanine. In an earlier analysis of roughly 580 of the donors, sequences lacking an unambiguous match to a single V gene segment were excluded. In an earlier analysis of about 590 of the donors, a V segment was called functional when productive rearrangements were above 56.7%, and segregating when the standard deviation between donors exceeded 5%. A statistical classification framework was developed to diagnose cytomegalovirus status using the catalog of TCR beta chain sequences. In a later analysis, TCR nucleotide sequences were compared against IMGT/GENE-DB human TR gene sequences so that V and J genes could be assigned. The TCRdist pipeline was used in a later analysis to assign CDR3 sequences and most-parsimonious VDJ recombination scenarios. A later analysis defined each TCR beta chain by its CDR3 amino acid sequence plus V-gene family, and excluded reads lacking a unique V-gene family. In a later analysis, approximately 590 highly shared, low-generation-probability nucleotide sequences were removed to address suspected cross-contamination and a sequencing artifact. A later analysis calculated a clonal expansion index for each public chain from normalized within-repertoire ranks of inferred template counts. In a later analysis, generation probabilities were computed with a VDJ recombination model fitted to out-of-frame rearrangements, and the resulting probabilities were checked against IGoR. In a later analysis, TCR-TCR, TCR-HLA and TCR-CMV co-occurrence was scored with hypergeometric tests, and a repertoire-size bias correction was applied to TCR pairs. A later analysis estimated false discovery rates by permuting HLA or CMV assignments 20 times. In a later analysis, co-occurring TCRs were grouped using DBSCAN, with TCRdist sequence similarity added in when clustering inside HLA-allele-positive subsets. Repertoires with fewer than 30,000 or more than 120,000 public chains were left out of co-occurrence clustering, as were a handful of repertoires with anomalous nucleotide sharing. In TCRdb, the immuneACCESS table is reduced to in-frame sequences with V and J assigned. These tables do not hold every clone; where another copy was compared, an unresolved V gene accounts for under half, and the others remain unexplained. Clone size and V and J calls were adopted from that table, with D and trimming inferred from the DNA. Present in this sample are over 70,000 clones, about 74% of which were seen just once. Around 3.5% of the sample comes from the top ten.

In the germline V gene (reference sequence), CDR1 corresponds to SEHNR and CDR2 to FQNEAQ. Reading from cysteine to phenylalanine, the CDR3 counts 14 amino acids. The retained sequence is limited to the CDR3, 42 bases, with the frame set at the first base. Between the V and J ends, shortened by 5 bases and 3 bases respectively, the junction contains 11 bases. The sample originates from a study of cytomegalovirus exposure and HLA in healthy donors (TCRdb year 2017). Background on the whole study: An earlier analysis of around 600 of the donors reported 250 to 300 Gb of sequence data and 120 million or so unique TCR beta sequences from some 180 million T cells. All discovery cohort repertoires had been generated using a single sequencing platform. The study used immunosequencing to profile the T cell repertoires of around 600 subjects and linked those repertoires to cytomegalovirus serostatus. Donor age, sex, ethnicity and CMV serostatus were compiled alongside the repertoire data. Among the roughly 430 genotyped donors, approximately 82% belonged to the genetic ancestry cluster associated with self-reported Caucasian donors. An early release covering approximately 600 HLA-typed donors comprised about 300 gigabases of sequencing data and roughly 85 million unique TCR sequences. HLA typing covered class I and class II loci at four-digit resolution. A later genetic analysis used genome-wide SNP genotypes for about 55% of the 666 donors, treating that subset as a discovery cohort. A handful of DR-DQ haplotypes were handled as single units for association and clustering because linkage in the cohort was strong. The study combined high-throughput TCR immunosequencing, statistical association of individual TCRs with disease status, and machine learning to predict cytomegalovirus infection status. A later analysis re-examined previously published TCR beta repertoires from roughly 720 donors and added high-resolution HLA genotyping to investigate patterns of TCR occurrence. Rather than using new phenotypic data, the later analysis identified candidate immune exposures from TCR beta sequences and from how often those sequences occurred across donors. Across 398 genotyped donors of the cohort, an average of about 250,000 unique TCR beta nucleotide sequences per donor were sequenced, and roughly a sixth of those sequences were non-productive. Typing coverage differed by locus: A, B, C, DRB1 and DQB1 were typed in roughly 620-630 donors, DQA1 in about 500, DPA1 in over 600, and DPB1 in roughly 470. An earlier analysis of several hundred of the donors applied high-throughput TCR beta sequencing to assess whether each TCR beta V gene segment acted as functional or pseudogenic. The study aimed to test whether cataloging public T cell receptors could reveal signatures of past pathogen exposure. Along with the roughly 710-subject first cohort, a separate validation cohort of over 90 different subjects was used. The paper's findings and limits, for the study overall: Because the 87-base-pair reads could not distinguish some IMGT-functional V segments, including TRBV6-2 and TRBV6-3, those segments were excluded. In a later analysis, HLA-associated TCR beta chains showed more clonal expansion and lower generation probabilities than non-associated chains that were equally common. The authors suggested that the approach could potentially be extended to other disease states and immunological phenotypes. Most TCR sequences were observed very rarely across donors, whereas some public TCRs were present in many individuals. In both the original and validation cohorts, the classifier was reported to diagnose cytomegalovirus status with high specificity and sensitivity. Because counts were too low, some 16 rarely observed V segments, including chromosome 9 orphons, were excluded from the earlier analysis of 587 of the donors. Because HLA typing was missing for some donors at each locus, association tests included only the typed subset. An earlier analysis of 587 of the donors showed that most TCR beta V segments appeared in productive rearrangements either about 87% or about 30% of the time, which broadly matched IMGT annotations. In this cohort, only TCR beta chains were sequenced, and detectable features were limited by the absence of alpha or paired-chain data. Specific HLA alleles were associated with 15,000 to 20,000 TCR beta sequences at a false discovery rate of 0.05 in a later analysis. A further reported finding was that TCR beta sequences accurately predicted the HLA-A and HLA-B alleles for most subjects in the first cohort. Three of the identified cytomegalovirus-associated TCR beta chains were confirmed in vitro to be specific for cytomegalovirus antigens. V-gene and J-gene trimming of TCR beta chains was associated with a missense DCLRE1C variant in a later genetic analysis, and the association was replicated in an independent cohort. Linkage disequilibrium might explain the correlated functional status among segregating V segments, but an unknown experimental factor could not be ruled out. In a later analysis, most CMV-associated TCR beta chains were found to appear HLA-restricted, with HLA associations seemingly driven largely by CMV exposure. The sequencing pipeline was judged likely to have produced a cluster of highly shared sequence variants as a technical artifact. A later genetic analysis reported fewer N-insertions in productive TCRs among donors in an Asian-associated ancestry cluster than the roughly 620-donor mean. When HLA alleles, especially DR and DQ, strongly co-occurred, attributing TCR associations to individual alleles was difficult. The study gave a list of under 200 TCR beta chains associated with cytomegalovirus. Several of the top co-occurrence clusters appeared to be linked to parvovirus B19, influenza, CMV and Epstein-Barr virus, according to a later analysis. Roughly uniform sequencing depth across donors was assumed in presence/absence analyses, although this assumption may not hold. Immune exposure information for the cohort was limited to CMV serostatus. A later analysis found that TCR association rates varied across HLA loci, with DRB1 alleles showing the most associated TCRs and HLA-C alleles the fewest.

The cohort consisted of some 730 healthy bone marrow donors. At the time of sampling, all cohort members were nominally healthy, though unrecorded immune exposures were likely present. The donor was CMV seronegative and was included in the group of several hundred seronegative cohort members. A peripheral blood sample was provided by each donor, and peripheral blood mononuclear cells were used for TCR beta sequencing. The Qiagen DNeasy Blood Extraction Kit was used to extract genomic DNA from the blood cell samples. Sequencing was carried out using PBMCs. The sequence links TRBV7-9 to TRBJ1-3; no D gene is confidently identified. This receptor was obtained from a man in his thirties or forties in good health and CMV-seronegative. The DNA is TGTGCCAGCAGCGGGAGGTGGCGTGGAAACACCATATATTTT. It translates as CASSGRWRGNTIYF.